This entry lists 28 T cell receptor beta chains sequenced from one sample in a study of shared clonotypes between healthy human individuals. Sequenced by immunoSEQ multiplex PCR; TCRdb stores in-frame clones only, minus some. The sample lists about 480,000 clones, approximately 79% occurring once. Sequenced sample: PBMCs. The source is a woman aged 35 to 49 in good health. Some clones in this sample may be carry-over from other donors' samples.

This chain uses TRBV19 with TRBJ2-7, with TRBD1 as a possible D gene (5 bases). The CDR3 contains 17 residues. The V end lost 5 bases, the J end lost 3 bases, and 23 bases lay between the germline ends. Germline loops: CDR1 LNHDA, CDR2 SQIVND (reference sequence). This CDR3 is CASSSISGSDWVYEQYF. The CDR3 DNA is TGTGCCAGTAGTTCCATTTCAGGGTCCGACTGGGTCTACGAGCAGTACTTC.

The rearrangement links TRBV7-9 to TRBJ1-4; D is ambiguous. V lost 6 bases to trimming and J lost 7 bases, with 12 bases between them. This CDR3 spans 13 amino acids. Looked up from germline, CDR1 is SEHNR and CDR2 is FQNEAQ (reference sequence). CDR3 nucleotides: TGTGCCAGCAGAGGACCGATCCTTGAAAAACTGTTTTTT. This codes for CASRGPILEKLFF.

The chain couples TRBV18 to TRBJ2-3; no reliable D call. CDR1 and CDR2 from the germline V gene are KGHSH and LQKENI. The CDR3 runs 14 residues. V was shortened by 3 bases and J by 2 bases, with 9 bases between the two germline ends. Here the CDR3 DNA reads TGTGCCAGCTCACCCCTCCTAACCACAGATACGCAGTATTTT. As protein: CASSPLLTTDTQYF.

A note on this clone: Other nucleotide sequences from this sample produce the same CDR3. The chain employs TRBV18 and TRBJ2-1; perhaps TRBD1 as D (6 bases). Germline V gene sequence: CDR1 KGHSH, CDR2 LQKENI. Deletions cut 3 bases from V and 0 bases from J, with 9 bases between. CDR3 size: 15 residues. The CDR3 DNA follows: TGTGCCAGCTCACCTCAGGGGAGCTCCTACAATGAGCAGTTCTTC. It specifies CASSPQGSSYNEQFF.

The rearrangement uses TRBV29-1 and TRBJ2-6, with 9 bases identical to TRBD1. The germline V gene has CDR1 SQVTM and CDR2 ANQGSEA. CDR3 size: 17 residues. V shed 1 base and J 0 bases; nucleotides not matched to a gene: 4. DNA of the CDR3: TGCAGCGTTGAAGGGGGACAGGGCCGCTCTGGGGCCAACGTCCTGACTTTC. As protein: CSVEGGQGRSGANVLTF.

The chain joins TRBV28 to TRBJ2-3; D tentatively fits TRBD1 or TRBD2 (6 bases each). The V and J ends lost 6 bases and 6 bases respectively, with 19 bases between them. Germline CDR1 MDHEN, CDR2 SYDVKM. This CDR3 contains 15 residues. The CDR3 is CASRPQSTGADTQYF. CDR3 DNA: TGTGCCAGCAGACCTCAAAGTACGGGGGCGGATACGCAGTATTTT. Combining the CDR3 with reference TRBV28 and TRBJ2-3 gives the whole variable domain DVKVTQSSRYLVKRTGEKVFLECVQDMDHENMFWYRQDPGLGLRLIYFSYDVKMKEKGDIPEGYSVSREKKERFSLILESASTNQTSMYLCASRPQSTGADTQYFGPGTRLTVL.

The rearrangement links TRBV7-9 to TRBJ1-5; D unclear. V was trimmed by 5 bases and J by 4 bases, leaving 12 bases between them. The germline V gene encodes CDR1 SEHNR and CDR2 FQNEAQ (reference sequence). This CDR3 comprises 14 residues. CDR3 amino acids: CASSPVGSNQPQHF. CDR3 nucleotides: TGTGCCAGCAGCCCAGTCGGGTCTAATCAGCCCCAGCATTTT.

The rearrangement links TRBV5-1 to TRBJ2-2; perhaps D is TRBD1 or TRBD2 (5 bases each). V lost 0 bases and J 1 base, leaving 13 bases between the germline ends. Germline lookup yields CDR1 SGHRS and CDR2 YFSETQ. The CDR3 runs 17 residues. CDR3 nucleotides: TGCGCCAGCAGCTTGGGAGGGGATCTGATGAACACCGGGGAGCTGTTTTTT. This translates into CASSLGGDLMNTGELFF.

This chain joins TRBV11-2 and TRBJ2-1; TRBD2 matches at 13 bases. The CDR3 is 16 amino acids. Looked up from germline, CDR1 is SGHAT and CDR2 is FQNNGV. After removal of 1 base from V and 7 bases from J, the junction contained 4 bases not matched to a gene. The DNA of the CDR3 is TGTGCCAGCAGCTTAGTCGGGACTAGCGGGAAGAATGAGCAGTTCTTC. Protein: CASSLVGTSGKNEQFF.

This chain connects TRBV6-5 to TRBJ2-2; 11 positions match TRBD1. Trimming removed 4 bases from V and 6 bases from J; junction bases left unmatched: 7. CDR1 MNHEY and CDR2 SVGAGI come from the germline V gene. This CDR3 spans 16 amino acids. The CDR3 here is CASSSFRDRGAGELFF. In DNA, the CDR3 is TGTGCCAGCAGTTCGTTCCGGGACAGGGGGGCCGGGGAGCTGTTTTTT.

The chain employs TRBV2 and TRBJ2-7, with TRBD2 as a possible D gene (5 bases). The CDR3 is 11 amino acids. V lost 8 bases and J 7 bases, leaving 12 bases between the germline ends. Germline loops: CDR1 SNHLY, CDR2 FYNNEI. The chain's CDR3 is CASGLAREQYF. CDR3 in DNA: TGTGCCAGCGGTTTAGCGAGAGAGCAGTACTTC.

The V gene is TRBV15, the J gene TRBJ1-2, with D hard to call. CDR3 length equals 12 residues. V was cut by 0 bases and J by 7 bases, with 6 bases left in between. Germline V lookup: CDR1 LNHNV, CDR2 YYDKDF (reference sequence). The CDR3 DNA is TGTGCCACCAGCAGAGATCCCAGTGGCTACACCTTC. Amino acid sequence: CATSRDPSGYTF.

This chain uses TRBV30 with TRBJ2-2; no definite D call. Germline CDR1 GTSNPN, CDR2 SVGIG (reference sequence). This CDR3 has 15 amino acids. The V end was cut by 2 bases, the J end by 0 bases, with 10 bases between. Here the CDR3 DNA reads TGTGCCTGGAGTCGTCTTGGCGCGAACACCGGGGAGCTGTTTTTT. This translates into CAWSRLGANTGELFF.

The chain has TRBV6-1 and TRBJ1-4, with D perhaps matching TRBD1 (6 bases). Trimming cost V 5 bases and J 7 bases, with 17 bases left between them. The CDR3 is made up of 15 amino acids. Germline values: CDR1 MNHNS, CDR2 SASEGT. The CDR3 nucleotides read TGTGCCAGCAGTATTACAGGGATAAGAGGTGAAAAACTGTTTTTT. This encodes CASSITGIRGEKLFF.

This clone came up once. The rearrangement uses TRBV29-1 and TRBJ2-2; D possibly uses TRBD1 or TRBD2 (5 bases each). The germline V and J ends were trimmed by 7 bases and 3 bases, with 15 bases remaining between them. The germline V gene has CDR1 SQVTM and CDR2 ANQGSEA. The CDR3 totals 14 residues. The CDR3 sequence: CSAEVRGDTGELFF. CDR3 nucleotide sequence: TGCAGCGCCGAAGTTAGGGGAGACACCGGGGAGCTGTTTTTT.

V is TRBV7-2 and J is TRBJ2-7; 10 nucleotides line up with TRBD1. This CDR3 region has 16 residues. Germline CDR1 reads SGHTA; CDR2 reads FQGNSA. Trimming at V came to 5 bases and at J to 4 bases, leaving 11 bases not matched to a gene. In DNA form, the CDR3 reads TGTGCCAGCAGCCCGTGGGACAGGGGATATTATTACGAGCAGTACTTC. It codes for CASSPWDRGYYYEQYF.

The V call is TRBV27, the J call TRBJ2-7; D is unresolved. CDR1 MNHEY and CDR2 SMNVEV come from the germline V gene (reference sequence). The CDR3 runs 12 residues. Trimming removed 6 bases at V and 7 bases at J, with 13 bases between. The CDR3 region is CASSPHLREQYF. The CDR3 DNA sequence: TGTGCCAGCAGCCCCCACCTTAGGGAGCAGTACTTC.

The CDR3 loop reads CASSEYRGLDYGYTF. CDR3 coding DNA: TGTGCCAGCAGTGAATACAGGGGGCTGGACTATGGCTACACCTTC. The chain uses TRBV25-1 and TRBJ1-2, with 8 bases matching TRBD1. This CDR3 has 15 amino acids. Germline CDR1 MGHDK, CDR2 SYGVNS. Losses at the gene ends were 0 bases for V and 3 bases for J; bases not matched to a gene: 3.

The CDR3 DNA reads as TGTGCCAGCAGGACTAGCGGGGCTACAATAGAGCAGTTCTTC. The encoded protein is CASRTSGATIEQFF. This rearrangement joins TRBV6-1 to TRBJ2-1; the match to TRBD2 covers 11 bases. Germline trimming cut 6 bases from V and 10 bases from J; bases unmatched to any gene: 8. Looked up from germline, CDR1 is MNHNS and CDR2 is SASEGT. This CDR3 is built from 14 residues.

This CDR3 reads CASSLADLVNEQFF. CDR3 coding DNA: TGCGCCAGCAGCTTGGCGGACCTGGTCAATGAGCAGTTCTTC. This sequence joins TRBV5-1 and TRBJ2-1, with D unresolved. The V gene's germline CDR1 is SGHRS and CDR2 YFSETQ. The CDR3 totals 14 residues. V lost 0 bases to trimming and J lost 6 bases, with 10 bases between them.

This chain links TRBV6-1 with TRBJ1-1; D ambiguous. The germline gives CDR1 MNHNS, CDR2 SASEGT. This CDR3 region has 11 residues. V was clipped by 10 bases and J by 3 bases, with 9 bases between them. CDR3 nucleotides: TGTGCCACCCACCGGTACACTGAAGCTTTCTTT. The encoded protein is CATHRYTEAFF.

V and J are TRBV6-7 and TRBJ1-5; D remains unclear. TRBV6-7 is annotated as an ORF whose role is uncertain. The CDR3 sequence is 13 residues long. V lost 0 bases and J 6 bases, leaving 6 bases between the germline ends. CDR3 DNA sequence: TGTGCCAGCAGTTACTCAGGGTTTCAGCCCCAGCATTTT. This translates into CASSYSGFQPQHF.

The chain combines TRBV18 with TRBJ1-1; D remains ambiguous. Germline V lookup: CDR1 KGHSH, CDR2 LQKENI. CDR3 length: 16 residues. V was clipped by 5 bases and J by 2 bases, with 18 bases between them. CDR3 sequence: CASSRDSILGNTEAFF. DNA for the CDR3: TGTGCCAGCTCAAGGGATAGTATTCTGGGTAACACTGAAGCTTTCTTT.

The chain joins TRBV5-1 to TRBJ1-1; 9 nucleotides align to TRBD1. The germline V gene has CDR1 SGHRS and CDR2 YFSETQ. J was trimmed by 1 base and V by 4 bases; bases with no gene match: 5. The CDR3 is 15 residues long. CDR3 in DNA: TGCGCCAGCAGCACGGACAGGGGTTGGAACACTGAAGCTTTCTTT. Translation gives CASSTDRGWNTEAFF.

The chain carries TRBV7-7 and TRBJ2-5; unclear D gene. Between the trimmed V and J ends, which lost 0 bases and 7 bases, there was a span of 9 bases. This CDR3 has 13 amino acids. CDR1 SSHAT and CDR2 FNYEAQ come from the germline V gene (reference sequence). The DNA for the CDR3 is TGTGCCAGCAGCTTAGCTCAGCTCAGGACCCAGTACTTC. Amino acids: CASSLAQLRTQYF.

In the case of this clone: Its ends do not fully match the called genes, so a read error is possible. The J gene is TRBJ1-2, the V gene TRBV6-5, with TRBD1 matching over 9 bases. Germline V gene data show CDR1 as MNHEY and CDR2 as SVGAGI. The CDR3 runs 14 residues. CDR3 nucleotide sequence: TGTGCCAGCAGGGGAACAGGGGGCGGCTATGGCCACACCTTC. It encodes CASRGTGGGYGHTF.

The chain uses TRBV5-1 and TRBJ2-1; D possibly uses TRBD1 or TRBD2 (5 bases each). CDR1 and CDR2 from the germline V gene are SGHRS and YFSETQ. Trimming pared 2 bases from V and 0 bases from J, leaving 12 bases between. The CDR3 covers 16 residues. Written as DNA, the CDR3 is TGCGCCAGCAGCTTAGAGGGGCGAAGCTCCTACAATGAGCAGTTCTTC. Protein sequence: CASSLEGRSSYNEQFF.

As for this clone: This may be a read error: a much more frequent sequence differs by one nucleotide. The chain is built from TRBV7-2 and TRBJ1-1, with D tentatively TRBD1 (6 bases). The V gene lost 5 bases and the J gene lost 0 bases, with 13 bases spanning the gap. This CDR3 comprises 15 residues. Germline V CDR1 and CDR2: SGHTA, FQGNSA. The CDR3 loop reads CASSLGQNMNTEAFF. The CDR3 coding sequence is TGTGCCAGCAGCCTCGGACAGAACATGAACACTGAAGCTTTCTTT.